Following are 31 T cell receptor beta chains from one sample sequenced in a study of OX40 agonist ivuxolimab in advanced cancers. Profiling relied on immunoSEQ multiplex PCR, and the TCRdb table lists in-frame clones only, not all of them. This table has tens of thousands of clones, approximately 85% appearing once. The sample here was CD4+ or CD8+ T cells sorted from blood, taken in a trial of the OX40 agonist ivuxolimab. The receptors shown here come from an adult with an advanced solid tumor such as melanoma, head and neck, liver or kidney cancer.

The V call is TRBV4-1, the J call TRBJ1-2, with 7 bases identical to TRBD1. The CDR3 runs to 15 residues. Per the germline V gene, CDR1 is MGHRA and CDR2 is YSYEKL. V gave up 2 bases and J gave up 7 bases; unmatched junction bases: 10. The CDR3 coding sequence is TGCGCCAGCAGCCAAATAGGCGACAGGGAGTCTGGCTACACCTTC. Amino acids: CASSQIGDRESGYTF.

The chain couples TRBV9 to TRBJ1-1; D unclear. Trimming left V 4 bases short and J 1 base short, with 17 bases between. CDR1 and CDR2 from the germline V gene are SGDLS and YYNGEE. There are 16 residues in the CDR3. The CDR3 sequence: CASSPGLAKGNTEAFF. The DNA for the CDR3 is TGTGCCAGCAGCCCCGGCCTAGCAAAGGGGAACACTGAAGCTTTCTTT. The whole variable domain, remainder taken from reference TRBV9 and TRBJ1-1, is DSGVTQTPKHLITATGQRVTLRCSPRSGDLSVYWYQQSLDQGLQFLIQYYNGEERAKGNILERFSAQQFPDLHSELNLSSLELGDSALYFCASSPGLAKGNTEAFFGQGTRLTVV.

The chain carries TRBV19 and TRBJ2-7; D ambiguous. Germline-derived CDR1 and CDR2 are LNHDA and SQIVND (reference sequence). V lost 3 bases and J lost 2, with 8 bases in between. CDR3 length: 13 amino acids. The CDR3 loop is CASSITGTYEQYF. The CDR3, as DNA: TGTGCCAGTAGTATTACTGGGACCTACGAGCAGTACTTC.

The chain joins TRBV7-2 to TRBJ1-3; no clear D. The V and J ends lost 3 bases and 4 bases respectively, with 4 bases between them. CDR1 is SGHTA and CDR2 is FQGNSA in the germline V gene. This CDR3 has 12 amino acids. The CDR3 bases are TGTGCCAGCAGCTTTATAGGAAACACCATATATTTT. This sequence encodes CASSFIGNTIYF.

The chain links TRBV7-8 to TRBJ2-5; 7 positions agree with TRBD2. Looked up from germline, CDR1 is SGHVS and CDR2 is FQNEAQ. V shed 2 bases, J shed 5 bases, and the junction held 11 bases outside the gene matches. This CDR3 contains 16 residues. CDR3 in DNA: TGTGCCAGCAGCTTACCCCTCAGACTAGCCGGGGAGACCCAGTACTTC. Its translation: CASSLPLRLAGETQYF.

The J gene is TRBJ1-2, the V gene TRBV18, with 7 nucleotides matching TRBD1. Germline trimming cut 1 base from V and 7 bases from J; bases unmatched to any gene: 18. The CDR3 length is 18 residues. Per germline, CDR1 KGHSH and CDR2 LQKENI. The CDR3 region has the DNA TGTGCCAGCTCACCACAAGCCAAGGGGGCAAGTAGCCGGGTTGGCTACACCTTC. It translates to CASSPQAKGASSRVGYTF.

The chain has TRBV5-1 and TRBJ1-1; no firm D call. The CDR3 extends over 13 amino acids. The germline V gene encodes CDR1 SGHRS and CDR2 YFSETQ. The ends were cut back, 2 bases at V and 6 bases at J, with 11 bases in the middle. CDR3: CASSFWPRPEAFF. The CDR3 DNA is TGCGCCAGCAGCTTTTGGCCTCGACCTGAAGCTTTCTTT.

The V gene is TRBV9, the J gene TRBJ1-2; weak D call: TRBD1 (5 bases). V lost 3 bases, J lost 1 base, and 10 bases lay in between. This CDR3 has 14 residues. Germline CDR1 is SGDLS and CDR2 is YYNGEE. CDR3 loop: CASSAKDNNYGYTF. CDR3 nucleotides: TGTGCCAGCAGCGCCAAGGACAATAACTATGGCTACACCTTC.

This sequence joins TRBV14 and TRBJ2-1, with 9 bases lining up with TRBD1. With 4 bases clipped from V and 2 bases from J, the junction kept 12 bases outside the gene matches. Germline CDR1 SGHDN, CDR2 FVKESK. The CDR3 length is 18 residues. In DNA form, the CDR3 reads TGTGCCAGCAGCCCTTTCAACAGGGGGCCTAGCGCCTACAATGAGCAGTTCTTC. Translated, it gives CASSPFNRGPSAYNEQFF.

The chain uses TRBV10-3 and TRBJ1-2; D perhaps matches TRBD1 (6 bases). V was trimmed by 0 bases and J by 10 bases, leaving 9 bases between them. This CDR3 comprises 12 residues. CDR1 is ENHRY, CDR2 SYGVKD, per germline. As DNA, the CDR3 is TGTGCCATCAGTGAGTCCCGGGACACCTACACCTTC. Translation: CAISESRDTYTF.

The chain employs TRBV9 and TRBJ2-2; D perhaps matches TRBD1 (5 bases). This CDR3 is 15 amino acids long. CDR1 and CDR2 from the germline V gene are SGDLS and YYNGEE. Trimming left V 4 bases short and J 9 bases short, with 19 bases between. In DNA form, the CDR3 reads TGTGCCAGCAGCCCCACATCCAGGGTCAGCAGGGAGCTGTTTTTT. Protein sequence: CASSPTSRVSRELFF.

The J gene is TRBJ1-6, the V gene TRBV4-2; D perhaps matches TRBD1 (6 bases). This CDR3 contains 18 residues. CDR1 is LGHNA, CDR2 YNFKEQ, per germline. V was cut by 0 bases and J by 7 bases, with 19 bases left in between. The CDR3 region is CASSQDRGQGPRNSPLHF. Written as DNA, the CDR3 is TGTGCCAGCAGCCAAGATCGAGGGCAGGGGCCGAGAAATTCACCCCTCCACTTT.

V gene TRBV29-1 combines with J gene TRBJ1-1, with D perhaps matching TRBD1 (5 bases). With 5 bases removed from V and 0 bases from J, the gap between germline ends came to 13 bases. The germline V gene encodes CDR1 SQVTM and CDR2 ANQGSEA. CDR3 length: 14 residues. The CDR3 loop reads CSVSEGKMNTEAFF. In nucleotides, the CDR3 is TGCAGCGTTTCAGAGGGGAAAATGAACACTGAAGCTTTCTTT.

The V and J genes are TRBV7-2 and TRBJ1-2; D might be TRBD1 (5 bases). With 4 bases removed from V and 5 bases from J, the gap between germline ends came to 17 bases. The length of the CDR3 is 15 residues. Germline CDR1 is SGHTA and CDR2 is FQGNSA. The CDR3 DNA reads TGTGCCAGCAGCTCCGGACACCTTAATTCTTATGGCTACACCTTC. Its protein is CASSSGHLNSYGYTF.

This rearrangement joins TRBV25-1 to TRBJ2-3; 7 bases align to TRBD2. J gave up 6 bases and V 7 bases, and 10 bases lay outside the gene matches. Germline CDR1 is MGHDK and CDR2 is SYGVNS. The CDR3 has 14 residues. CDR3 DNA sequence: TGTGCCAGCACTGGCTGGCGGGAGATGGATACGCAGTATTTT. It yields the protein CASTGWREMDTQYF.

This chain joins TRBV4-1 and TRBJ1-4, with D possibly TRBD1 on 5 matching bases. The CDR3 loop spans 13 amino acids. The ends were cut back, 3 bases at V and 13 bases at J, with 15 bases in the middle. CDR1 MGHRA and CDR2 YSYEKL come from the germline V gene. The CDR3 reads CASSQWGGSGLFF. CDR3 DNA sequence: TGCGCCAGCAGCCAGTGGGGGGGGAGTGGACTGTTTTTT.

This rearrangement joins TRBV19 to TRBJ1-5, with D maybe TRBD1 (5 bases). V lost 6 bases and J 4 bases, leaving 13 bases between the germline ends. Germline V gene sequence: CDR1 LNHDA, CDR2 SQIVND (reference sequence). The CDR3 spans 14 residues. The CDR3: CASSAGGLNQPQHF. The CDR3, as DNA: TGTGCCAGTAGCGCGGGGGGGTTGAATCAGCCCCAGCATTTT. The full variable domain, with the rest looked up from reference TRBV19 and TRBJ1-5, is DGGITQSPKYLFRKEGQNVTLSCEQNLNHDAMYWYRQDPGQGLRLIYYSQIVNDFQKGDIAEGYSVSREKKESFPLTVTSAQKNPTAFYLCASSAGGLNQPQHFGDGTRLSIL.

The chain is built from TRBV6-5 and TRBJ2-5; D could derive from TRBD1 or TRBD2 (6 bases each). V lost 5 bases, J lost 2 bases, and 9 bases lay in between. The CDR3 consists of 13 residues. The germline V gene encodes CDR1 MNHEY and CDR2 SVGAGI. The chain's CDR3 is CASSGGGQETQYF. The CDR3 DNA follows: TGTGCCAGCAGTGGAGGGGGTCAAGAGACCCAGTACTTC.

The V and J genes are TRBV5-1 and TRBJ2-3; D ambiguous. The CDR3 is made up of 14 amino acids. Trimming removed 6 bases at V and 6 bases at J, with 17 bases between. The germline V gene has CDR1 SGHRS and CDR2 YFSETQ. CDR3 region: CASTAWLSTDTQYF. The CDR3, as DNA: TGCGCCAGCACAGCTTGGCTGTCGACTGATACGCAGTATTTT.

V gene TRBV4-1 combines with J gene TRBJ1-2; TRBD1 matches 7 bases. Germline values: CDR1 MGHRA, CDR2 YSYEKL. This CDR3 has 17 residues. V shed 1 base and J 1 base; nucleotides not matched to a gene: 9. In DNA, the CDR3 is TGCGCCAGCAGCCAAGGTTTCGGGGACAGCCGTAACTATGGCTACACCTTC. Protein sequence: CASSQGFGDSRNYGYTF.

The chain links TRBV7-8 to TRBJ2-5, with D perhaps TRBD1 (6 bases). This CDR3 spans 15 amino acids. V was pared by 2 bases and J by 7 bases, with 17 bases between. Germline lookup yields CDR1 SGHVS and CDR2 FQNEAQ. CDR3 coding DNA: TGTGCCAGCAGCTTAAGCCTCTGGACAGCTAGGACCCAGTACTTC. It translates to CASSLSLWTARTQYF.

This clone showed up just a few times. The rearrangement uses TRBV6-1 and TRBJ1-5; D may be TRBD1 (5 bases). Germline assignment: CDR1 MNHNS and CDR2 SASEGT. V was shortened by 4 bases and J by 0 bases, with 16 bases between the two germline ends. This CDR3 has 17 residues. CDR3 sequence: CASSGPRGSGSNQPQHF. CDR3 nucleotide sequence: TGTGCCAGCAGTGGACCAAGGGGATCTGGTAGCAATCAGCCCCAGCATTTT.

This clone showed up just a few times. The CDR3 DNA is TGTGCCAGCAGCCCACAGGGGAACACTGAAGCTTTCTTT. Protein: CASSPQGNTEAFF. The chain employs TRBV6-6 and TRBJ1-1; weak D call: TRBD1 (6 bases). V was cut by 6 bases and J by 1 base, with 9 bases left in between. Germline V gene data show CDR1 as MNHNY and CDR2 as SVGAGI (reference sequence). The CDR3 is made up of 13 amino acids.

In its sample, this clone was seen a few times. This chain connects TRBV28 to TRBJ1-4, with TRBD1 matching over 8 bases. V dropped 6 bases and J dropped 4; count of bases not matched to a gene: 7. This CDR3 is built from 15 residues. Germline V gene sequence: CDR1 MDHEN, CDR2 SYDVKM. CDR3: CASRPGGAGNEKLFF. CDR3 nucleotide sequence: TGTGCCAGCAGGCCAGGGGGCGCTGGTAATGAAAAACTGTTTTTT.

The CDR3 DNA follows: TGTGCCAGCAGCGATACCCTGGCGGACGGGAGGTACGAGCAGTACGTC. As protein: CASSDTLADGRYEQYV. V gene TRBV7-8 combines with J gene TRBJ2-7; TRBD2 matches 7 bases. The CDR3 length is 16 residues. CDR1 is SGHVS, CDR2 FQNEAQ, per germline. Unmatched junction bases numbered 14, after V lost 5 bases and J lost 4 bases.

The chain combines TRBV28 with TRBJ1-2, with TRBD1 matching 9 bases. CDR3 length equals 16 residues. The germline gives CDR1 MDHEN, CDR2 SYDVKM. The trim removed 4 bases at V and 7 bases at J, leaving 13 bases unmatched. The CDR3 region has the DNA TGTGCCAGCAGTTCTCTCCGTCCGACGACAGGGGGTGGCTACACCTTC. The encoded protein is CASSSLRPTTGGGYTF.

The CDR3 coding sequence is TGTGCCAGCAGCTGGTGGGACAGAAATCCCTACGAGCAGTACTTC. Protein product: CASSWWDRNPYEQYF. The chain joins TRBV5-7 to TRBJ2-7, with TRBD1 matching 7 bases. TRBV5-7 is an open reading frame whose function is uncertain. CDR3 size: 15 residues. With 3 bases clipped from V and 2 bases from J, the junction kept 8 bases outside the gene matches.

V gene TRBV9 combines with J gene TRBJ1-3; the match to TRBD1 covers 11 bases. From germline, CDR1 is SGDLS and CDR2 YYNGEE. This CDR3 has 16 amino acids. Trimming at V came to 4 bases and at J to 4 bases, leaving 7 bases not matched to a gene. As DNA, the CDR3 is TGTGCCAGCAGCCATGGACAGGGGGCTGAAGGAAACACCATATATTTT. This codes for CASSHGQGAEGNTIYF.

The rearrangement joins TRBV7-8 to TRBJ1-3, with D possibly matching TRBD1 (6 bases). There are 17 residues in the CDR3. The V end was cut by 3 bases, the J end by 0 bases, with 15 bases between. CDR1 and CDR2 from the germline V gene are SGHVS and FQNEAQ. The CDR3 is CASSFLSGAISGNTIYF. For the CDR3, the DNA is TGTGCCAGCAGCTTCTTATCAGGGGCCATCTCTGGAAACACCATATATTTT.

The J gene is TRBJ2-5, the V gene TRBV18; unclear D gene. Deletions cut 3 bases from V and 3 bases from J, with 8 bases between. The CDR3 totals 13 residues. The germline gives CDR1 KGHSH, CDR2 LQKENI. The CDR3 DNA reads TGTGCCAGCTCACCCACGTTCGAAGAGACCCAGTACTTC. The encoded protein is CASSPTFEETQYF. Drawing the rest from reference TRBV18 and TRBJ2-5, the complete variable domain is NAGVMQNPRHLVRRRGQEARLRCSPMKGHSHVYWYRQLPEEGLKFMVYLQKENIIDESGMPKERFSAEFPKEGPSILRIQQVVRGDSAAYFCASSPTFEETQYFGPGTRLLVL.

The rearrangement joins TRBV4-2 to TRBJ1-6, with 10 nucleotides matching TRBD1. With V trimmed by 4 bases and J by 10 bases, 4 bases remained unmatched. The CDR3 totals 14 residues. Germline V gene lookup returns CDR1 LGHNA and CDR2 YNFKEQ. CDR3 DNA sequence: TGTGCCAGCAGCCCTGGACAGGGGGAATCACCCCTCCACTTT. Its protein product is CASSPGQGESPLHF.